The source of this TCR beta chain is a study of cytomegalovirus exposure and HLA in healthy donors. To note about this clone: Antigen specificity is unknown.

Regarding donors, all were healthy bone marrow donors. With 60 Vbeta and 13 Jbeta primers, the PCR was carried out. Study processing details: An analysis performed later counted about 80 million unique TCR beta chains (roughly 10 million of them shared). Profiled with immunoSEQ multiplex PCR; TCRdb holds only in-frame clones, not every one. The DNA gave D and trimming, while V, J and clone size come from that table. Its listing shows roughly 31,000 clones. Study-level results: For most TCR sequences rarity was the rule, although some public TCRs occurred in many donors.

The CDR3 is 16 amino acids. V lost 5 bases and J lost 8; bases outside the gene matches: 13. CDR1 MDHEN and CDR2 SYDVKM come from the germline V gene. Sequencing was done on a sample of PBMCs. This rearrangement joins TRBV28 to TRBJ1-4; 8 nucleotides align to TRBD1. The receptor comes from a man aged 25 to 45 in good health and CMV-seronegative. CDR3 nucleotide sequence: TGTGCCAGCAGTCTATACCGGGGGACAGGACTCGAAAAACTGTTTTTT. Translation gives CASSLYRGTGLEKLFF.